The rows below give T cell receptor beta chains drawn from one sample of a study of control samples from healthy donors and cancer patients. Sequencing was performed with immunoSEQ multiplex PCR; in TCRdb, only in-frame clones are kept and a portion is missing. The sample holds 150,000 to 200,000 clones, 85% to 90% seen once. The source material was blood. These receptor sequences come from a woman in her fifties or sixties in good health. CDR3s include the opening cysteine and the closing phenylalanine or tryptophan. The order of the fields is V gene, CDR3 length, D gene, clone size, J gene, CDR3 DNA, CDR3 protein. D genes are given only for firm matches. Only some rows state a clone size, as once, few, many or a class for expanded clones.

v_call: TRBV4-1
cdr3_length: 16
d_call: TRBD1
clone_size: once
j_call: TRBJ2-2
cdr3_nt: TGCGCCAGCAGCCCCGGACAGGGGGCAAACACCGGGGAGCTGTTTTTT
cdr3_aa: CASSPGQGANTGELFF

v_call: TRBV28
cdr3_length: 14
d_call: TRBD1
clone_size: -
j_call: TRBJ2-3
cdr3_nt: TGTGCCAGCAGTTTTTCACAGGGGACAGATACGCAGTATTTT
cdr3_aa: CASSFSQGTDTQYF

v_call: TRBV5-1
cdr3_length: 14
d_call: TRBD2
clone_size: -
j_call: TRBJ2-5
cdr3_nt: TGCGCCGCTGGTAGCGGGCCACCTCCAGAGACCCAGTACTTC
cdr3_aa: CAAGSGPPPETQYF

v_call: TRBV4-1
cdr3_length: 16
d_call: -
clone_size: -
j_call: TRBJ1-5
cdr3_nt: TGCGCCAGCAGCCAAGATAACGGTTATAGCAATCAGCCCCAGCATTTT
cdr3_aa: CASSQDNGYSNQPQHF

v_call: TRBV7-2
cdr3_length: 13
d_call: -
clone_size: -
j_call: TRBJ1-5
cdr3_nt: TGTGCCAGCAGCTACGCGGGCAATCAGCCCCAGCATTTT
cdr3_aa: CASSYAGNQPQHF

v_call: TRBV5-1
cdr3_length: 16
d_call: -
clone_size: -
j_call: TRBJ1-3
cdr3_nt: TGCGCCAGCAGCTTGGATCCGGGAAGTTCTGGAAACACCATATATTTT
cdr3_aa: CASSLDPGSSGNTIYF

v_call: TRBV6-2/TRBV6-3
cdr3_length: 11
d_call: -
clone_size: -
j_call: TRBJ2-7
cdr3_nt: TGTGCCAGCAGCCCCGCGAGCGAGCAGTACTTC
cdr3_aa: CASSPASEQYF

v_call: TRBV9
cdr3_length: 13
d_call: TRBD2
clone_size: once
j_call: TRBJ2-7
cdr3_nt: TGTGCCAGCAGCGCCGGACTAGCTTACGAGCAGTACTTC
cdr3_aa: CASSAGLAYEQYF

v_call: TRBV4-3
cdr3_length: 16
d_call: TRBD2
clone_size: few
j_call: TRBJ2-1
cdr3_nt: TGCGCCAGCAGCTCCGAGGGAGGGCGATCCTACAATGAGCAGTTCTTC
cdr3_aa: CASSSEGGRSYNEQFF

v_call: TRBV29-1
cdr3_length: 12
d_call: -
clone_size: -
j_call: TRBJ1-4
cdr3_nt: TGCAGCGTTGAATATACTAATGAAAAACTGTTTTTT
cdr3_aa: CSVEYTNEKLFF

v_call: TRBV18
cdr3_length: 16
d_call: -
clone_size: -
j_call: TRBJ2-3
cdr3_nt: TGTGCCAGCTCAGGATCCAGGGTATGGGTGACAGATACGCAGTATTTT
cdr3_aa: CASSGSRVWVTDTQYF

v_call: TRBV7-8
cdr3_length: 17
d_call: TRBD1
clone_size: -
j_call: TRBJ1-2
cdr3_nt: TGTGCCAGCAGCTCCGGCCCGGGGACAGGTTCTGCCTATGGCTACACCTTC
cdr3_aa: CASSSGPGTGSAYGYTF

v_call: TRBV2
cdr3_length: 15
d_call: -
clone_size: -
j_call: TRBJ1-4
cdr3_nt: TGTGCCAGCACGAAGGCGGGCAAAACTAATGAAAAACTGTTTTTT
cdr3_aa: CASTKAGKTNEKLFF

v_call: TRBV2
cdr3_length: 15
d_call: TRBD1
clone_size: -
j_call: TRBJ1-4
cdr3_nt: TGTGCCAGCAGGACCTCGACAGGGGTAAATGAAAAACTGTTTTTT
cdr3_aa: CASRTSTGVNEKLFF

v_call: TRBV7-9
cdr3_length: 12
d_call: -
clone_size: -
j_call: TRBJ1-2
cdr3_nt: TGTGCCAGCAGCTTCGACACCTATGGCTACACCTTC
cdr3_aa: CASSFDTYGYTF

v_call: TRBV6-1
cdr3_length: 15
d_call: -
clone_size: -
j_call: TRBJ1-4
cdr3_nt: TGTGCCAGCAGTGAAGGAGGCCTACCTCCGCGGAAACTGTTTTTT
cdr3_aa: CASSEGGLPPRKLFF

v_call: TRBV27
cdr3_length: 15
d_call: -
clone_size: -
j_call: TRBJ2-5
cdr3_nt: TGTGCCAGCAGTGGGAAATTGGGCGGTAAAGAGACCCAGTACTTC
cdr3_aa: CASSGKLGGKETQYF

v_call: TRBV19
cdr3_length: 14
d_call: -
clone_size: -
j_call: TRBJ2-1
cdr3_nt: TGTGCCAGTAGTATAGGGGTAACGATCTTCGAGCAGTTCTTC
cdr3_aa: CASSIGVTIFEQFF

v_call: TRBV18
cdr3_length: 18
d_call: TRBD1
clone_size: once
j_call: TRBJ1-1
cdr3_nt: TGTGCCAGCTCATTAATACCGGGACAGGGGGCGAGGGGCACTGAAGCTTTCTTT
cdr3_aa: CASSLIPGQGARGTEAFF

v_call: TRBV28
cdr3_length: 12
d_call: TRBD1
clone_size: -
j_call: TRBJ2-7
cdr3_nt: TGTGCCAGCAGTCCGATTAGACAGGGTCAGTACTTC
cdr3_aa: CASSPIRQGQYF

v_call: TRBV6-6
cdr3_length: 15
d_call: -
clone_size: once
j_call: TRBJ1-3
cdr3_nt: TGTGCCAGCAGACAAACCGGGACGCTAGGAAACACCATATATTTT
cdr3_aa: CASRQTGTLGNTIYF

v_call: TRBV5-6
cdr3_length: 13
d_call: -
clone_size: -
j_call: TRBJ2-3
cdr3_nt: TGTGCCAGCAGCTTGGGCAGGGACAACCGGCAGTATTTT
cdr3_aa: CASSLGRDNRQYF

v_call: TRBV19
cdr3_length: 14
d_call: -
clone_size: -
j_call: TRBJ2-3
cdr3_nt: TGTGCCAGTAGTGCCTTGGGCACTACAGATACGCAGTATTTT
cdr3_aa: CASSALGTTDTQYF

v_call: TRBV4-1
cdr3_length: 18
d_call: -
clone_size: -
j_call: TRBJ1-5
cdr3_nt: TGCGCCAGCAGCTCTGGAGTGGTACAGGGTGGCCTCGGGCAGCCCCAGCATTTT
cdr3_aa: CASSSGVVQGGLGQPQHF

v_call: TRBV29-1
cdr3_length: 15
d_call: TRBD1
clone_size: -
j_call: TRBJ2-1
cdr3_nt: TGCAGCGCACCACAGGGGCCGCTCTCCTACAATGAGCAGTTCTTC
cdr3_aa: CSAPQGPLSYNEQFF

v_call: TRBV6-2/TRBV6-3
cdr3_length: 15
d_call: -
clone_size: few
j_call: TRBJ1-1
cdr3_nt: TGTGCCAGCAGTGCTCCACGACAGATGAACACTGAAGCTTTCTTT
cdr3_aa: CASSAPRQMNTEAFF

v_call: TRBV30
cdr3_length: 14
d_call: -
clone_size: -
j_call: TRBJ1-1
cdr3_nt: TGTGCCTGGAGTCCCCTTAGCGGGAGGGCTCTAGCTTTCTTT
cdr3_aa: CAWSPLSGRALAFF

v_call: TRBV21-1
cdr3_length: 16
d_call: -
clone_size: -
j_call: TRBJ2-5
cdr3_nt: TGTGCCAGCAGCACCTCGGACAGGGGATTCCAAGAGACCCAGTACTTC
cdr3_aa: CASSTSDRGFQETQYF

v_call: TRBV21-1
cdr3_length: 15
d_call: -
clone_size: few
j_call: TRBJ1-1
cdr3_nt: TGTGCCAGAGATAGGGGGGGGGACGGAGGGACTGAAGCTTTCTTT
cdr3_aa: CARDRGGDGGTEAFF

v_call: TRBV15
cdr3_length: 13
d_call: -
clone_size: once
j_call: TRBJ1-5
cdr3_nt: TGTGCCACCAGCAGTGAGCCAAGTCAGCCCCAGCATTTT
cdr3_aa: CATSSEPSQPQHF

v_call: TRBV10-3
cdr3_length: 17
d_call: TRBD2
clone_size: -
j_call: TRBJ2-7
cdr3_nt: TGTGCCTCGAACGGGGGGAGCGGGGGCCATAACTCCTACGAGCAGTACTTC
cdr3_aa: CASNGGSGGHNSYEQYF

v_call: TRBV6-6
cdr3_length: 16
d_call: -
clone_size: -
j_call: TRBJ2-1
cdr3_nt: TGTGCCAGCAGTTACTCAGGTCGGGGTACGGGCAATGAGCAGTTCTTC
cdr3_aa: CASSYSGRGTGNEQFF

v_call: TRBV7-7
cdr3_length: 13
d_call: TRBD1
clone_size: -
j_call: TRBJ2-7
cdr3_nt: TGTGCCAGCAGCTATGACAGGGGTTACGAGCAGTACTTC
cdr3_aa: CASSYDRGYEQYF

v_call: TRBV30
cdr3_length: 14
d_call: TRBD1
clone_size: few
j_call: TRBJ1-4
cdr3_nt: TGTGCCTGGAGTGTCGGCAGGGGGACCCAAAAACTGTTTTTT
cdr3_aa: CAWSVGRGTQKLFF

v_call: TRBV5-4
cdr3_length: 13
d_call: TRBD1
clone_size: -
j_call: TRBJ2-7
cdr3_nt: TGTGCCAGCAGCTTGTGGGACAGCTACGAGCAGTACTTC
cdr3_aa: CASSLWDSYEQYF

v_call: TRBV28
cdr3_length: 17
d_call: TRBD1
clone_size: -
j_call: TRBJ1-6
cdr3_nt: TGTGCCAGCAATTCCAGGGGGACGGTTAGGGGAGGATCACCCCTCCACTTT
cdr3_aa: CASNSRGTVRGGSPLHF

v_call: TRBV4-3
cdr3_length: 16
d_call: TRBD2
clone_size: few
j_call: TRBJ2-1
cdr3_nt: TGCGCCAGCAGCCGGACTAGCGCCTTCTCCTACAATGAGCAGTTCTTC
cdr3_aa: CASSRTSAFSYNEQFF

v_call: TRBV18
cdr3_length: 16
d_call: TRBD1
clone_size: once
j_call: TRBJ1-4
cdr3_nt: TGTGCCAGCTCACCAAGGCAGGGGGCGACTAATGAAAAACTGTTTTTT
cdr3_aa: CASSPRQGATNEKLFF

v_call: TRBV28
cdr3_length: 11
d_call: -
clone_size: -
j_call: TRBJ2-2
cdr3_nt: TGTGCCAGCACTTACACCGGGGAGCTGTTTTTT
cdr3_aa: CASTYTGELFF

v_call: TRBV4-3
cdr3_length: 13
d_call: -
clone_size: once
j_call: TRBJ1-2
cdr3_nt: TGCGCCAGCAGCCAAGATCCAGGGACGGGCTACACCTTC
cdr3_aa: CASSQDPGTGYTF

v_call: TRBV11-2
cdr3_length: 14
d_call: -
clone_size: -
j_call: TRBJ2-7
cdr3_nt: TGTGCCAGCACCCCTCGGCTCAGCTCCTACGAGCAGTACTTC
cdr3_aa: CASTPRLSSYEQYF

v_call: TRBV19
cdr3_length: 15
d_call: -
clone_size: -
j_call: TRBJ2-7
cdr3_nt: TGTGCCAGTAGAGGCCCTGGTATTATGGCTCACGAGCAGTACTTC
cdr3_aa: CASRGPGIMAHEQYF

v_call: TRBV19
cdr3_length: 15
d_call: -
clone_size: -
j_call: TRBJ1-2
cdr3_nt: TGTGCCAGTAGTATCGGGGGAGCTAATAACTATGGCTACACCTTC
cdr3_aa: CASSIGGANNYGYTF

v_call: TRBV27
cdr3_length: 15
d_call: TRBD2
clone_size: -
j_call: TRBJ2-3
cdr3_nt: TGTGCCAGCAGTTTAAGCGGGGGGGCCACAGATACGCAGTATTTT
cdr3_aa: CASSLSGGATDTQYF

v_call: TRBV7-9
cdr3_length: 14
d_call: -
clone_size: -
j_call: TRBJ1-3
cdr3_nt: TGTGCCAGCAGCGGAGGGTTTTCTGGAAACACCATATATTTT
cdr3_aa: CASSGGFSGNTIYF

v_call: TRBV6-1
cdr3_length: 14
d_call: TRBD1
clone_size: -
j_call: TRBJ1-5
cdr3_nt: TGTGCCAGCAGTGAAGGGACAGGCTATCAGCCCCAGCATTTT
cdr3_aa: CASSEGTGYQPQHF

v_call: TRBV6-5
cdr3_length: 15
d_call: TRBD1
clone_size: -
j_call: TRBJ1-5
cdr3_nt: TGTGCCAGCAGCCGAAGGACAGGGGGCTATCAGCCCCAGCATTTT
cdr3_aa: CASSRRTGGYQPQHF